The 12 T cell receptor beta chains in this list originate from one sample, sequenced in a study of T cell repertoires in ileal Crohn's disease. Profiled with immunoSEQ multiplex PCR; TCRdb holds only in-frame clones, not every one. Seen here are some 28,000 clones, about four fifths observed once, and the top ten hold roughly 19%. Material: ileal tissue. These receptors all come from an adult with Crohn's disease.

V gene TRBV7-2 combines with J gene TRBJ2-7, with 11 bases identical to TRBD2. CDR1 and CDR2 (germline): SGHTA, FQGNSA. The CDR3 loop spans 12 amino acids. The junction had 3 bases not matched to a gene; V was cut back by 5 bases and J by 9 bases. The CDR3 protein is CASSPTSGTQYF. CDR3 coding DNA: TGTGCCAGCAGCCCGACTAGCGGGACGCAGTACTTC.

The chain recombines TRBV6-6 with TRBJ2-3, with D tentatively TRBD2 (6 bases). Germline CDR1 is MNHNY and CDR2 is SVGAGI (reference sequence). V gave up 8 bases and J gave up 0 bases, with 12 bases separating them. The CDR3 loop spans 14 amino acids. CDR3 DNA sequence: TGTGCCAGCGGGGGGACTCGGAGCACAGATACGCAGTATTTT. It encodes CASGGTRSTDTQYF.

This chain connects TRBV10-3 to TRBJ2-1; 15 bases match TRBD2. CDR3 size: 15 residues. With 4 bases clipped from V and 6 bases from J, the junction kept 1 base outside the gene matches. Per the germline V gene, CDR1 is ENHRY and CDR2 is SYGVKD. The DNA for the CDR3 is TGTGCCATCAGTGCGGGACTAGCGGGGGGCAATGAGCAGTTCTTC. This translates into CAISAGLAGGNEQFF.

In nucleotides, the CDR3 is TGTGCCAGCAGCCATACAGGGGCCAGACAAGAGACCCAGTACTTC. Amino acids: CASSHTGARQETQYF. The chain joins TRBV5-5 to TRBJ2-5, with 7 positions matching TRBD1. Germline assignment: CDR1 SGHKS and CDR2 YYEKEE (reference sequence). After removal of 4 bases from V and 2 bases from J, the junction contained 8 bases not matched to a gene. The CDR3 has 15 residues.

A single count supports this clone. The CDR3 region has the DNA TGTGCCAGCAGCTCAAGGGGGGGTCCCACAAATGAGCAGTTCTTC. It translates to CASSSRGGPTNEQFF. V gene TRBV7-3 combines with J gene TRBJ2-1, with TRBD2 as a possible D gene (7 bases). The CDR3 covers 15 residues. The germline gives CDR1 SGHTA, CDR2 FQGTGA. Trimming removed 4 bases from V and 7 bases from J, with 17 bases in between. Complete variable domain (other parts from reference TRBV7-3 and TRBJ2-1): GAGVSQTPSNKVTEKGKYVELRCDPISGHTALYWYRQSLGQGPEFLIYFQGTGAADDSGLPNDRFFAVRPEGSVSTLKIQRTERGDSAVYLCASSSRGGPTNEQFFGPGTRLTVL.

In its sample, this clone was seen once. The rearrangement uses TRBV7-2 and TRBJ1-1; possibly TRBD1 for D (6 bases). In germline, CDR1 is SGHTA, CDR2 FQGNSA. Trimming shortened V by 7 bases and J by 4 bases, and 13 bases separated the two germline ends. The CDR3 sequence is 13 residues long. CDR3 coding DNA: TGTGCCAGCACCTGGGGGGGGGCCACTGAAGCTTTCTTT. It yields the protein CASTWGGATEAFF.

The chain links TRBV5-5 to TRBJ1-2; D unclear. CDR1 and CDR2 (germline): SGHKS, YYEKEE (reference sequence). Trimming left V 4 bases short and J 3 bases short, with 13 bases between. The CDR3 sequence is 14 residues long. CDR3 nucleotide sequence: TGTGCCAGCAGCCCGGGTGAGCCGGACTATGGCTACACCTTC. Protein product: CASSPGEPDYGYTF.

The chain joins TRBV13 to TRBJ2-2, with 10 nucleotides matching TRBD2. J gave up 0 bases and V 4 bases, and 2 bases lay outside the gene matches. The CDR3 has 16 residues. Germline V gene sequence: CDR1 PRHDT, CDR2 FYEKMQ (reference sequence). The CDR3 DNA sequence: TGTGCCAGCAGCTCTGGACTAGCGGCGAACACCGGGGAGCTGTTTTTT. Translated, it gives CASSSGLAANTGELFF.

The genes are TRBV5-5 and TRBJ1-1; D uncertain. This CDR3 has 12 residues. Germline V gives CDR1 SGHKS, CDR2 YYEKEE (reference sequence). V shed 1 base and J shed 2 bases, with 3 bases lying between them. The chain's CDR3 is CASSLTNTEAFF. The CDR3 bases are TGTGCCAGCAGCTTGACTAACACTGAAGCTTTCTTT.

The chain has TRBV19 and TRBJ2-1, with 7 nucleotides matching TRBD1. Germline CDR1 and CDR2: LNHDA and SQIVND (reference sequence). The CDR3 is 15 residues long. With 10 bases clipped from V and 0 bases from J, the junction kept 9 bases outside the gene matches. The CDR3 protein is CATTPDRASYNEQFF. CDR3 sequence (DNA): TGTGCCACTACCCCTGACAGGGCCTCCTACAATGAGCAGTTCTTC.

The chain couples TRBV6-6 to TRBJ1-6, with D tentatively TRBD1 (6 bases). Germline assignment: CDR1 MNHNY and CDR2 SVGAGI (reference sequence). The CDR3 runs to 15 residues. The ends were cut back, 6 bases at V and 5 bases at J, with 14 bases in the middle. Written as DNA, the CDR3 is TGTGCCAGCAGCCCCCTACAGGGAAATAATTCACCCCTCCACTTT. It yields the protein CASSPLQGNNSPLHF.

This clone showed up just a few times. V usage is TRBV6-5 and J usage is TRBJ1-2; 7 bases align to TRBD1. Trimming took 6 bases from V and 7 from J; bases not matched to a gene: 11. Germline CDR1 and CDR2: MNHEY and SVGAGI. The CDR3 contains 14 residues. The DNA for the CDR3 is TGTGCCAGCAGACGGGCAGGGGGAATCGGTGGCTACACCTTC. As protein: CASRRAGGIGGYTF.